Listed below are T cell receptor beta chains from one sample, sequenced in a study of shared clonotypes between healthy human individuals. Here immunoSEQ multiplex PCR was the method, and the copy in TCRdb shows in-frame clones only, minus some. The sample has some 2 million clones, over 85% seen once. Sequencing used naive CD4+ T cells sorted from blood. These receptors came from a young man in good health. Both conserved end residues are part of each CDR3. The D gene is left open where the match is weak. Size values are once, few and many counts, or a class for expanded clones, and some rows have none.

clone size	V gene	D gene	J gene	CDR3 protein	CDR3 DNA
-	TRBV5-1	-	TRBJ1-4	CASSADRRTNEKLFF	TGCGCCAGCAGCGCAGACAGGCGGACTAATGAAAAACTGTTTTTT
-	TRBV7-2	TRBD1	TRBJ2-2	CASSLAPGTANTGELFF	TGTGCCAGCAGCTTAGCGCCCGGGACAGCGAACACCGGGGAGCTGTTTTTT
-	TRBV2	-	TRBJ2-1	CASNVYNEQFF	TGTGCCAGCAACGTTTACAATGAGCAGTTCTTC
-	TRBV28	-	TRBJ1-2	CASSLVEGLANYGYTF	TGTGCCAGCAGTTTAGTTGAGGGACTAGCTAACTATGGCTACACCTTC
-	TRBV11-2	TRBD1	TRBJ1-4	CASSWGTATNEKLFF	TGTGCCAGCAGCTGGGGGACAGCAACTAATGAAAAACTGTTTTTT
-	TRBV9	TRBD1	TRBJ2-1	CASSTYPGQGYEQFF	TGTGCCAGCAGCACCTACCCGGGACAGGGCTATGAGCAGTTCTTC
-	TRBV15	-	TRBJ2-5	CATSREGVQETQYF	TGTGCCACCAGCAGAGAGGGGGTCCAAGAGACCCAGTACTTC
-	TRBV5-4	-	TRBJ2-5	CASSPSGETQYF	TGTGCCAGCAGTCCCTCCGGGGAGACCCAGTACTTC
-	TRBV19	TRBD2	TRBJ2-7	CASSHYSGRTYEQYF	TGTGCCAGTAGTCACTATAGCGGGAGAACCTACGAGCAGTACTTC
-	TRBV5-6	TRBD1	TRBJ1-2	CASSLADRGLKVYTF	TGTGCCAGCAGCTTGGCTGACAGGGGGCTTAAGGTCTACACCTTC
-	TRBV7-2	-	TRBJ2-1	CASSFQENNEQFF	TGTGCCAGCAGCTTTCAGGAAAACAATGAGCAGTTCTTC
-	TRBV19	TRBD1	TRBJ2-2	CASSERTGYGGELFF	TGTGCCAGTAGTGAAAGGACAGGGTATGGAGGGGAGCTGTTTTTT
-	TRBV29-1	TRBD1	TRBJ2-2	CSGQGNTGELFF	TGCAGTGGACAGGGAAACACCGGGGAGCTGTTTTTT
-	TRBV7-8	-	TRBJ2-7	CASSLKGSYEQYF	TGTGCCAGCAGCTTAAAGGGGTCCTACGAGCAGTACTTC
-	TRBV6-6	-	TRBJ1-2	CASTFEGVGYTF	TGTGCCAGCACGTTCGAGGGGGTGGGCTACACCTTC
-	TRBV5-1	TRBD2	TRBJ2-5	CASSSGLAGGPGTQYF	TGCGCCAGCAGCTCGGGTTTAGCGGGGGGCCCAGGGACCCAGTACTTC
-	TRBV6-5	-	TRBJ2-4	CASSSWVEGQNIQYF	TGTGCCAGCAGTTCCTGGGTAGAGGGCCAAAACATTCAGTACTTC
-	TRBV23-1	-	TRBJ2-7	CASSQSRCSATQYEQYF	TGCGCCAGCAGTCAATCGCGGTGTAGCGCCACCCAATACGAGCAGTACTTC
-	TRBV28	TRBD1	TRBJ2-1	CASNMIKPGQGLFDEQFF	TGTGCCAGCAACATGATAAAACCGGGACAGGGACTCTTTGATGAGCAGTTCTTC
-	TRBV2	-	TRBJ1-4	CASSDGGKSEKLFF	TGTGCCAGCAGTGACGGGGGGAAATCGGAAAAACTGTTTTTT
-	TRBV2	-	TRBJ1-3	CASTSESGNTIYF	TGTGCCAGCACGTCAGAGTCTGGAAACACCATATATTTT
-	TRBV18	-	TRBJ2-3	CASSKKDTQYF	TGTGCCAGCTCCAAGAAAGATACGCAGTATTTT
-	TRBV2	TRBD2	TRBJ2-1	CASSAASGRIPFF	TGTGCCAGCAGTGCGGCTAGCGGGAGGATCCCGTTCTTC
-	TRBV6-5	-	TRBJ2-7	CASSYSSGKYEQYF	TGTGCCAGCAGTTACTCGTCAGGGAAGTACGAGCAGTACTTC
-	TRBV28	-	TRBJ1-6	CASSFGPNSPLHF	TGTGCCAGCAGTTTCGGGCCGAATTCACCCCTCCACTTT
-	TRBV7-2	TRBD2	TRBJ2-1	CASRRAGLAGEQFF	TGTGCCAGCAGACGAGCCGGCTTAGCGGGGGAGCAGTTCTTC
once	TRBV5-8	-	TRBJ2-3	CASSFIDLGTDTQYF	TGTGCCAGCAGCTTCATTGATCTCGGCACAGATACGCAGTATTTT
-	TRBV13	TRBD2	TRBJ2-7	CASRFSGDLSYEQYF	TGTGCCAGCAGGTTTAGCGGGGACCTCTCCTACGAGCAGTACTTC
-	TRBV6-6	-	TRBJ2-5	CASRELQETQYF	TGTGCCAGCAGGGAACTTCAAGAGACCCAGTACTTC
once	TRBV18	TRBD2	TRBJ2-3	CASSATSGDTDTQYF	TGTGCCAGCTCAGCGACTAGCGGGGACACAGATACGCAGTATTTT
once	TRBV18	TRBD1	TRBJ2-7	CASSPRKQGDYEQYF	TGTGCCAGCTCACCAAGAAAACAGGGGGATTACGAGCAGTACTTC
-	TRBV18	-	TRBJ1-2	CASSETEKHGYTF	TGTGCCAGCTCAGAGACAGAGAAACATGGCTACACCTTC
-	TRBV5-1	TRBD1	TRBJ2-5	CASSGKTGGFQETQYF	TGCGCCAGCAGCGGAAAGACAGGGGGCTTCCAAGAGACCCAGTACTTC
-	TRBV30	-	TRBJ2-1	CAWDRDKRDNEQFF	TGTGCCTGGGACCGGGACAAAAGGGACAATGAGCAGTTCTTC
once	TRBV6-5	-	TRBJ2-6	CASSYAPGGANVLTF	TGTGCCAGCAGTTACGCCCCCGGGGGGGCCAACGTCCTGACTTTC
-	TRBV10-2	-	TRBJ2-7	CASSESPGSYEQYF	TGCGCCAGCAGTGAGTCGCCAGGCTCCTACGAGCAGTACTTC
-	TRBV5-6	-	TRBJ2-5	CASSLAAGARGTQYF	TGTGCCAGCAGCTTGGCCGCGGGGGCCCGGGGGACCCAGTACTTC
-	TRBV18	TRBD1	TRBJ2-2	CASSRDRDTGELFF	TGTGCCAGCTCACGAGACAGGGACACCGGGGAGCTGTTTTTT
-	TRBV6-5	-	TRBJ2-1	CASTKNGGHNEQFF	TGTGCCAGCACAAAGAACGGGGGGCACAATGAGCAGTTCTTC
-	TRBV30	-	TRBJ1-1	CAWSGEKDTEAFF	TGTGCCTGGAGTGGGGAAAAAGACACTGAAGCTTTCTTT
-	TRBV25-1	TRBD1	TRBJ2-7	CASSEFGQGNEQYF	TGTGCCAGCAGTGAATTTGGACAGGGAAACGAGCAGTACTTC
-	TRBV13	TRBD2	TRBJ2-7	CASSRLAIYEQYF	TGTGCCAGCAGCCGACTAGCGATCTACGAGCAGTACTTC
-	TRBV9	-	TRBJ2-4	CASSGSTDSHIQYF	TGTGCCAGCAGCGGAAGTACAGATAGCCACATTCAGTACTTC
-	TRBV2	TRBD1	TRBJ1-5	CASSGDRVAQPQHF	TGTGCCAGCAGTGGCGACAGGGTCGCTCAGCCCCAGCATTTT
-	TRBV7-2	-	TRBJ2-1	CASSWGRGNEQFF	TGTGCCAGCAGCTGGGGGCGGGGAAATGAGCAGTTCTTC
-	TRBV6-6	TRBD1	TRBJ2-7	CASSKTGAEQYF	TGTGCCAGCAGTAAGACAGGGGCCGAGCAGTACTTC
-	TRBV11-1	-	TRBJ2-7	CASSLVSGSSYEQYF	TGTGCCAGCAGCTTAGTCTCAGGGAGCTCCTACGAGCAGTACTTC
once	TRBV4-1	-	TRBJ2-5	CASSLGRLETQYF	TGCGCCAGCAGCCTTGGACGCCTTGAGACCCAGTACTTC
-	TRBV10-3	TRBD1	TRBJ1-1	CAINGDRGPAFF	TGTGCCATCAACGGGGACAGGGGGCCGGCTTTCTTT
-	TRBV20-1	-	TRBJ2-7	CSAVREVEQYF	TGCAGTGCTGTCAGGGAAGTCGAGCAGTACTTC
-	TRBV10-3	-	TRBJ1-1	CAISVFGEAFF	TGTGCCATCAGTGTCTTTGGTGAAGCTTTCTTT